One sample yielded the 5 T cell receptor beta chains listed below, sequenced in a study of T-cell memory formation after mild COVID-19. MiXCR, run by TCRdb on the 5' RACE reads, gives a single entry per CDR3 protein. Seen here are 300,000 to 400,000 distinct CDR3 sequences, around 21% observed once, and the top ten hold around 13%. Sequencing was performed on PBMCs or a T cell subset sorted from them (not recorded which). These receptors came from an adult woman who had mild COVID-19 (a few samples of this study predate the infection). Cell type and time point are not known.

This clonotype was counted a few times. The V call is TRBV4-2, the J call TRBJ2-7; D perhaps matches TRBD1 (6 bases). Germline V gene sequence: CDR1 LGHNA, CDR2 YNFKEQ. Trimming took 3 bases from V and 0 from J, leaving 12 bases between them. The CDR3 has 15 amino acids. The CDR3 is CASSQSDSLSYEQYF. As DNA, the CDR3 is TGTGCCAGCAGCCAGTCGGACAGCCTCTCCTACGAGCAGTACTTC.

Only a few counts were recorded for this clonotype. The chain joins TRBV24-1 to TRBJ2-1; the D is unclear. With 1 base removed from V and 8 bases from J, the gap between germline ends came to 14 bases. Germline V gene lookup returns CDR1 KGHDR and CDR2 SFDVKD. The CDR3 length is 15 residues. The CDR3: CATSDFGTGEHEQFF. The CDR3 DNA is TGTGCCACCAGTGATTTTGGCACCGGAGAGCATGAGCAGTTCTTC.

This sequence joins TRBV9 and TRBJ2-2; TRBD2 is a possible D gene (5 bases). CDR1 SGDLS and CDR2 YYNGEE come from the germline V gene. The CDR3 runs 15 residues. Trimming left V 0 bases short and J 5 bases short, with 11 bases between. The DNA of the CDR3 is TGTGCCAGCAGCGTAGTGGCAGGCGGGACCGGGGAGCTGTTTTTT. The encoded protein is CASSVVAGGTGELFF.

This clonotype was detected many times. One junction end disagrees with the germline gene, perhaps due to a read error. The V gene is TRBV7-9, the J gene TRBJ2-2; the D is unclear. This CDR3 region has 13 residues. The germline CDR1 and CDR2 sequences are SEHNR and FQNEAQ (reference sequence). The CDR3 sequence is CASSSLNTGELFF. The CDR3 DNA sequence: TGCGCCAGCAGCTCGTTGAACACCGGGGAGCTGTTTTTT.

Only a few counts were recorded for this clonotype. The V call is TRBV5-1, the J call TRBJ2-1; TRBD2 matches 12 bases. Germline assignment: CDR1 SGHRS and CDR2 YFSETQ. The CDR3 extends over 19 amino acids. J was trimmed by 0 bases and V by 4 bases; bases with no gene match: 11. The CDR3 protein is CASSPGRTSGKSSYNEQFF. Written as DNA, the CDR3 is TGCGCCAGCAGCCCCGGCCGGACTAGCGGGAAGAGCTCCTACAATGAGCAGTTCTTC.